This T cell receptor (beta chain) was retrieved from a study of blood T cell repertoires in COVID-19. Study-level information: COVID-19 samples, acute and convalescent, were from the United States, Italy and Spain. PBMCs, B-cell-depleted T cells, or T cells were the source of the cDNA or gDNA that made up the material.

In the authors' methods: Researchers report that nucleated cell counts were estimated from reference gene primer amplification. Some clones are missing from TCRdb's copy, which holds only in-frame ones; the method was immunoSEQ multiplex PCR. From that table come the V and J calls and clone size; the DNA was used to work out D and trimming. The sample yields 250,000 or so clones, 85% to 90% seen once. Those enrolled in Seattle joined during active infection and were followed longitudinally afterward. Sequencing was done on a sample of peripheral blood. The sequence derives from a woman between 55 and 75 years old with COVID-19, enrolled during active disease.

The CDR3 reads CAVPLPTYNEQFF. The DNA for the CDR3 is TGTGCCGTACCACTTCCTACCTACAATGAGCAGTTCTTC. This chain links TRBV24-1 with TRBJ2-1; D not certain. Germline-derived CDR1 and CDR2 are KGHDR and SFDVKD. The CDR3 is 13 residues long. Trimming stripped 12 bases from V and 2 bases from J, with 13 bases between.